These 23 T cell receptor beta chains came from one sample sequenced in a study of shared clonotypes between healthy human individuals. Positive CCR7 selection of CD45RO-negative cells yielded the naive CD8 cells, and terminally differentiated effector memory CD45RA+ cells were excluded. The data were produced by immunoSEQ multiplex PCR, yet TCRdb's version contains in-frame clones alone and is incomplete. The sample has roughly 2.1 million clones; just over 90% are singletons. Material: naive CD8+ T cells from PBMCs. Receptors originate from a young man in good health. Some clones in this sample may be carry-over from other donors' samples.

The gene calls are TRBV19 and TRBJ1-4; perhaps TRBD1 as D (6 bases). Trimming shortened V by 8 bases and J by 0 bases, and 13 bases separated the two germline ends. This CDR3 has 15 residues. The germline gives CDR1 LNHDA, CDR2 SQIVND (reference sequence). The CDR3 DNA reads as TGTGCCAGTTCGGACAGACCCGCAACTAATGAAAAACTGTTTTTT. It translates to CASSDRPATNEKLFF. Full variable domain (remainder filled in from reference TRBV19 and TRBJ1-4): DGGITQSPKYLFRKEGQNVTLSCEQNLNHDAMYWYRQDPGQGLRLIYYSQIVNDFQKGDIAEGYSVSREKKESFPLTVTSAQKNPTAFYLCASSDRPATNEKLFFGSGTQLSVL.

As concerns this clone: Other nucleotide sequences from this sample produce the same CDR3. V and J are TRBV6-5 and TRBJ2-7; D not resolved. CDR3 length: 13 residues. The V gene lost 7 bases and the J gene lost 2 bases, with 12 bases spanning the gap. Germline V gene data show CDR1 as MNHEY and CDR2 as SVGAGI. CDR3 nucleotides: TGTGCCAGCAAGTTGGGTGAGGCCTACGAGCAGTACTTC. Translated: CASKLGEAYEQYF.

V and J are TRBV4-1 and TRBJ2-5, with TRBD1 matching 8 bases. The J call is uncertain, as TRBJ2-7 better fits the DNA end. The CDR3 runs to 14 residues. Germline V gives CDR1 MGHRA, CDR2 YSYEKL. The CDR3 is CASSQWGQAYEQYF. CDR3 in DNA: TGCGCCAGCAGCCAATGGGGACAGGCCTACGAGCAGTACTTC.

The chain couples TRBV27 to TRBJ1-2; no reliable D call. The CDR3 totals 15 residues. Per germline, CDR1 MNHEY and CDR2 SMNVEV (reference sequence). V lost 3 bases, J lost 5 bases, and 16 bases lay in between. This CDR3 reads CASSFIPAGYYGYTF. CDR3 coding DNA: TGTGCCAGCAGTTTTATCCCGGCGGGGTATTATGGCTACACCTTC.

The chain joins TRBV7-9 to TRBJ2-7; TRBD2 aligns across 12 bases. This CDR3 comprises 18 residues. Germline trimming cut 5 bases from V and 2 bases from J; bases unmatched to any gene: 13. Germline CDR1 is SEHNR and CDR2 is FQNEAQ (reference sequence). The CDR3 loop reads CASSEPGLAGGRPYEQYF. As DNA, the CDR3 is TGTGCCAGCAGCGAACCGGGACTAGCGGGCGGGAGGCCCTACGAGCAGTACTTC. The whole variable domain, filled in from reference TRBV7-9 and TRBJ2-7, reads DTGVSQNPRHKITKRGQNVTFRCDPISEHNRLYWYRQTLGQGPEFLTYFQNEAQLEKSRLLSDRFSAERPKGSFSTLEIQRTEQGDSAMYLCASSEPGLAGGRPYEQYFGPGTRLTVT.

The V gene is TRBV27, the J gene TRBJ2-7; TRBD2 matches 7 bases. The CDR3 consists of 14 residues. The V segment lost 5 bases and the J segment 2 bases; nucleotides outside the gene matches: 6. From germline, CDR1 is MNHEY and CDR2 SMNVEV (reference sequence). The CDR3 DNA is TGTGCCAGCAGTCCGCGGGGGATAACCTACGAGCAGTACTTC. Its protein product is CASSPRGITYEQYF.

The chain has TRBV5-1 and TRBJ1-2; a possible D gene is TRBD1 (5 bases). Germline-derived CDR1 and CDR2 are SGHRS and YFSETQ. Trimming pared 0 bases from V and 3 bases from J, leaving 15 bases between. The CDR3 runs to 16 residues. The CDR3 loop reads CASSLGGAGHDYGYTF. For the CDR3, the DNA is TGCGCCAGCAGCTTGGGCGGGGCAGGGCATGACTATGGCTACACCTTC.

The CDR3, as DNA: TGTGCCAGTAGTATCGCTGGGAACACCGGGGAGCTGTTTTTT. This codes for CASSIAGNTGELFF. The chain has TRBV19 and TRBJ2-2; D ambiguous. Germline values: CDR1 LNHDA, CDR2 SQIVND (reference sequence). Trimming pared 3 bases from V and 1 base from J, leaving 6 bases between. There are 14 residues in the CDR3.

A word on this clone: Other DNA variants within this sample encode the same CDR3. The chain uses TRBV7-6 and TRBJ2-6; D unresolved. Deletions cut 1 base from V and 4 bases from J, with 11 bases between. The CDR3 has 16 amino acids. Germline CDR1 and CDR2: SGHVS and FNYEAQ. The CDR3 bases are TGTGCCAGCAGCTTAGGAGTCCGGTCCGGGGCCAACGTCCTGACTTTC. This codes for CASSLGVRSGANVLTF.

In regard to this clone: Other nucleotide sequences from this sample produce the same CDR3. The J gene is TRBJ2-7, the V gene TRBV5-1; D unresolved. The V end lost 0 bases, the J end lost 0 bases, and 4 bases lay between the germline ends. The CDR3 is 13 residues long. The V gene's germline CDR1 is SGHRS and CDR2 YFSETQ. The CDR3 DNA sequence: TGCGCCAGCAGCTTGGGCATCTCCTACGAGCAGTACTTC. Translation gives CASSLGISYEQYF.

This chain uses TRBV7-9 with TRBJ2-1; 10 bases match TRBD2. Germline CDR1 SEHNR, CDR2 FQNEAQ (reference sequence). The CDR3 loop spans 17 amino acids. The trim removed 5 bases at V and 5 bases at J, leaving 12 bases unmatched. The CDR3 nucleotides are TGTGCCAGCAGCGCGCCGCCGGGACTAGCGAGCCACAATGAGCAGTTCTTC. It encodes CASSAPPGLASHNEQFF.

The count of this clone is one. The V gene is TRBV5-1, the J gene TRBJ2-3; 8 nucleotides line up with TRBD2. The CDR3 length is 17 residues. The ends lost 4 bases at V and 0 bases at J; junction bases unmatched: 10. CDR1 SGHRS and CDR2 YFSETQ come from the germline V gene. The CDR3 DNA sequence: TGCGCCAGCAGCCCCCTAGCGGGCCCGTCTAGCACAGATACGCAGTATTTT. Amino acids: CASSPLAGPSSTDTQYF. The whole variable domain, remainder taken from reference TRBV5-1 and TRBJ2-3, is KAGVTQTPRYLIKTRGQQVTLSCSPISGHRSVSWYQQTPGQGLQFLFEYFSETQRNKGNFPGRFSGRQFSNSRSEMNVSTLELGDSALYLCASSPLAGPSSTDTQYFGPGTRLTVL.

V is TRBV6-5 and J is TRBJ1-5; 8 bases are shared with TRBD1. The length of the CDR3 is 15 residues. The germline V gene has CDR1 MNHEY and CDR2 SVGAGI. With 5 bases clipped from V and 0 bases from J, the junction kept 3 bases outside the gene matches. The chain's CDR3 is CASSRTGNSNQPQHF. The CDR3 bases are TGTGCCAGCAGTCGGACAGGGAATAGCAATCAGCCCCAGCATTTT.

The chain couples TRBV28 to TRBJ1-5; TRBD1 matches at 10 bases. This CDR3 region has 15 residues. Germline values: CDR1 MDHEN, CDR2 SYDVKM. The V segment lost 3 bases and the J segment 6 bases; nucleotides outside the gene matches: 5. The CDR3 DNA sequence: TGTGCCAGCAGTTTGGGACAGGGGAGTGGTCAGCCCCAGCATTTT. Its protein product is CASSLGQGSGQPQHF.

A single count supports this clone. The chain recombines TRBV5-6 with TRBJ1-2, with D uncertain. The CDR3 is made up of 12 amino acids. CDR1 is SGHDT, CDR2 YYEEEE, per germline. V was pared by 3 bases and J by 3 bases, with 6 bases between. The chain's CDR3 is CASSSRDYGYTF. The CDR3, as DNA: TGTGCCAGCAGCTCTCGGGACTATGGCTACACCTTC.

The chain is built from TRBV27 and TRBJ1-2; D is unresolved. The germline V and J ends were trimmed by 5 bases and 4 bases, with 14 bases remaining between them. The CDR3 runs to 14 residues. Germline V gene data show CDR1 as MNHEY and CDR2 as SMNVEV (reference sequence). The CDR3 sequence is CASSTTNLFYGYTF. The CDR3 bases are TGTGCCAGCAGTACGACGAATCTCTTCTATGGCTACACCTTC.

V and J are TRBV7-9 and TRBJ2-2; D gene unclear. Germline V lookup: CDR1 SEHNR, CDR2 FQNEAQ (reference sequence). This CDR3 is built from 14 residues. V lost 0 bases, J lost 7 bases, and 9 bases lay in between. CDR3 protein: CASSLAPLVGELFF. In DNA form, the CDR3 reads TGTGCCAGCAGCTTAGCTCCCCTGGTCGGGGAGCTGTTTTTT.

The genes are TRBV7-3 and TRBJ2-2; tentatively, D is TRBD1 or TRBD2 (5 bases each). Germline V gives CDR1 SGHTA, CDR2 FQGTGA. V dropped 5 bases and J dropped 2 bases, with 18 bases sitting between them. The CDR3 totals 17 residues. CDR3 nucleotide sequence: TGTGCCAGCAGCCCGACCTGGGACGGACGTAACACCGGGGAGCTGTTTTTT. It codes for CASSPTWDGRNTGELFF.

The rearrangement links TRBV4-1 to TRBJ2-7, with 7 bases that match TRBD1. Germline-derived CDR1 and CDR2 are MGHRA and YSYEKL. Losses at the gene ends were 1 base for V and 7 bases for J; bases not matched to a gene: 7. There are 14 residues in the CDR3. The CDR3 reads CASSQAPGTAEQYF. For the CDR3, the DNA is TGCGCCAGCAGCCAAGCCCCCGGGACAGCGGAGCAGTACTTC.

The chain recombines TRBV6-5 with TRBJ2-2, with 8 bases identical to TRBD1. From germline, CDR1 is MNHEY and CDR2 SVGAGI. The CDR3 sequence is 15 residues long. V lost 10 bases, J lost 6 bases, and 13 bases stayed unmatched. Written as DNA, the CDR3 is TGTGCCACCGCTCGGGGACAGGTTTCACCCGGGGAGCTGTTTTTT. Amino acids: CATARGQVSPGELFF.

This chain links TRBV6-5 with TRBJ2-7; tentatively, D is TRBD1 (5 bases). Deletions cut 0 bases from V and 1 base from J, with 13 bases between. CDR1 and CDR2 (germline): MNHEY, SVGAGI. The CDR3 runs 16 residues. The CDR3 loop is CASSYSVGAASYEQYF. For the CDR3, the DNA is TGTGCCAGCAGTTACTCGGTAGGGGCGGCGTCCTACGAGCAGTACTTC.

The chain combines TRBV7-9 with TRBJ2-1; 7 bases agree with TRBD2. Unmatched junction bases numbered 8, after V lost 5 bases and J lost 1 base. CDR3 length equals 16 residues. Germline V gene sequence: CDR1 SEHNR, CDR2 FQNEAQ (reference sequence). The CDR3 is CASSPKGGRSYNEQFF. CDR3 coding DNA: TGTGCCAGCAGCCCCAAGGGCGGGAGATCCTACAATGAGCAGTTCTTC.

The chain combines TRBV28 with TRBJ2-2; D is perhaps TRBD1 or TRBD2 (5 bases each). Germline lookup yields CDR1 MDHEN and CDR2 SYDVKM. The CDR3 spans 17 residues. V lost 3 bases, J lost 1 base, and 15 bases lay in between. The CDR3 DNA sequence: TGTGCCAGCAGTTTCCGGGAAGGGGCTGAGAACACCGGGGAGCTGTTTTTT. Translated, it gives CASSFREGAENTGELFF.